Reported below is one TCR beta chain. Its antigen is not yet known. A single base is all that separates this from a far larger clone, so a read error is likely. Other DNA sequences in this sample translate to the same CDR3. Using the deep immunoSEQ assay, TCR CDR3 regions were amplified from genomic DNA by multiplex PCR. Extracted genomic DNA from each cell subset was distributed evenly across all wells of several immunoSEQ 96-well plates, and each plate was treated as a replicate. For unsorted PBMC, each replicate PCR was loaded with approximately 300 ng genomic DNA, equivalent to around 30,000 T cell genomes. Genomic DNA from unsorted PBMC was sequenced over ten immunoSEQ deep assay plates. Purified libraries were measured with a Qubit 3.0 fluorometer, size-checked on a Bioanalyzer 2100, and measured again with the KAPA Library Quantification kit. Every immunoSEQ 96-well plate was sequenced on a separate single-read 150-cycle Illumina NextSeq 550 flow cell. The authors' analysis ran thus. The immunoSEQ output contained only junctional sequences without quality scores, so filtering could not match that applied to full-length reads. Sequences were annotated with PyIR, a Python wrapper for IgBLAST v1.9, using IMGT germline references to assign V/J genes and CDR3. Reads were filtered out if the reads had weak V/J assignments (E-value above 1e-6), no CDR3, stop codons, out-of-frame junctions, or ambiguous translated residues. V3J clonotypes were defined as sequences sharing the same inferred V gene, J gene, and CDR3 amino acid sequence. Percentage overlap between repertoires was computed as shared unique clonotypes divided by the size of the smaller repertoire. Repertoire richness was assessed with RTK rarefaction, the Chao1 estimator, and Recon v2.1 estimates of unobserved clonotypes. As stored in TCRdb, this immuneACCESS dataset retains in-frame rearrangements with V and J assigned. A fraction of the clones does not appear; measured against another copy, unresolved V genes explain less than half of the discrepancy, and the remainder lacks a known reason. Clone size and V and J calls were adopted from that table, with D and trimming inferred from the DNA. The sample table shows around 500,000 clones, and about 78% are seen once. The ten largest clones represent 12% of the sample.

This entry belongs to a study of shared clonotypes between healthy human individuals (dated by TCRdb to 2019 to 2021). About the study as a whole: The cohort included three men and two women between 18 and 49 years of age. Blood TCR repertoires of several healthy adults were deeply sequenced to estimate repertoire size and the extent of clonotype sharing between individuals. To increase sequencing depth and limit assay-specific biases, TCR repertoire library preparation and sequencing were carried out by different laboratories using diverse techniques. Each donor's leukapheresis produced roughly between about 0.8 and 10 billion PBMCs. Here is what the overall study found, with its caveats: Pairwise subsampling led to the expectation that sequencing depth would affect the degree of clonotype sharing among donors. Because the study included a small number of donors, the genetic and exposure-history diversity represented was limited. Sampling was restricted to blood, and TCR repertoires in tissues likely differ from the TCR repertoires found in blood.

Healthy HIV-negative adults with no recently reported acute infections or vaccinations were included as donors. Every donor was a Caucasian adult residing in Nashville, Tennessee, USA. For unsorted samples, tens of millions of PBMCs were counted, and genomic DNA was extracted using the QIAamp DNA Blood Mini kit. After blood collection by leukapheresis, PBMCs were isolated using Ficoll-Histopaque density gradient centrifugation and then cryopreserved in the vapor phase of liquid nitrogen. CDR1 and CDR2 (SGHRS, YFSETQ) derive from the germline V gene. The CDR3 holds 13 amino acids from the cysteine to the phenylalanine. Only the CDR3 part of the read is kept: 39 bases, read in frame from the first base. Deletion took 4 bases off V and 6 bases off J, with a span of 12 bases between the germline ends.

Sequencing used PBMCs. This TCR came from a woman aged 40 to 55 in good health. Some clones in this sample may be carry-over from other donors' samples. The chain was built from TRBV5-1 and TRBJ2-3; TRBD1 is perhaps the D gene, given 5 matching bases. The DNA sequence reads TGCGCCAGCAGCCTCTGGGGCAGGGATACGCAGTATTTT. Translated, this is CASSLWGRDTQYF.